The source of this T cell receptor (beta chain) is a study of human T cells and chemical hapten exposure. This clonotype was counted at least ten times. Trimming at V came to 1 base and at J to 6 bases, leaving 6 bases not matched to a gene. Germline CDR1 is SGHTS and CDR2 is YDEGEE. The length of the CDR3 is 14 residues. The time point denotes: patch test 3, about 24 weeks after DPC sensitization. As for treatment: therapeutic diphenylcyclopropenone sensitization with weekly scalp DPC. The template was total RNA from unfractionated whole blood. TCRdb re-called the RACE reads through MiXCR, storing one row per CDR3 protein. The data hold 30,000 to 50,000 distinct CDR3 sequences, with approximately 12% observed a single time.

This chain uses TRBV5-8 with TRBJ1-2; 7 positions agree with TRBD1. The receptor was isolated from a woman aged 40 to 50 with alopecia areata. Some clones in this sample may be carry-over from other donors' samples. The sample consisted of whole blood, taken in connection with sensitization to the hapten diphenylcyclopropenone (DPC). CDR3 in DNA: TGTGCCAGCAGCTTGACAGGGGAACGGGATGGCTACACCTTC. It translates to CASSLTGERDGYTF.